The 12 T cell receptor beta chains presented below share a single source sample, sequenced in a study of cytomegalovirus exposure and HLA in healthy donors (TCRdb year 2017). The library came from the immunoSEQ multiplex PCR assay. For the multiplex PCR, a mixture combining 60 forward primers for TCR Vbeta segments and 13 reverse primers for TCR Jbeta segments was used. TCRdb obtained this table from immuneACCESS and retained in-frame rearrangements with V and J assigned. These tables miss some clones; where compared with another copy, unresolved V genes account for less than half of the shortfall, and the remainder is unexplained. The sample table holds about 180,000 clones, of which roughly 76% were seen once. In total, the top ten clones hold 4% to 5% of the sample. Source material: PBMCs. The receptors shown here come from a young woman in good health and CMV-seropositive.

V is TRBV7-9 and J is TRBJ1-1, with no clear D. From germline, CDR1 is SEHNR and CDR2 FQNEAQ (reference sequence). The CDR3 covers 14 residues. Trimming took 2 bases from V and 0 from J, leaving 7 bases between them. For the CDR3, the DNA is TGTGCCAGCAGCTTATTAGAGGTGAACACTGAAGCTTTCTTT. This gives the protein CASSLLEVNTEAFF. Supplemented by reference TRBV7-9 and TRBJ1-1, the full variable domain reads DTGVSQNPRHKITKRGQNVTFRCDPISEHNRLYWYRQTLGQGPEFLTYFQNEAQLEKSRLLSDRFSAERPKGSFSTLEIQRTEQGDSAMYLCASSLLEVNTEAFFGQGTRLTVV.

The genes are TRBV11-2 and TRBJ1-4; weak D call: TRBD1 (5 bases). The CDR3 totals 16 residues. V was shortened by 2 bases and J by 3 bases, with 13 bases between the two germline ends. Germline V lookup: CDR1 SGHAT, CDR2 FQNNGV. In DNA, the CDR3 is TGTGCCAGCAGCTTACGCGCAGGGTACGCTAATGAAAAACTGTTTTTT. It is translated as CASSLRAGYANEKLFF.

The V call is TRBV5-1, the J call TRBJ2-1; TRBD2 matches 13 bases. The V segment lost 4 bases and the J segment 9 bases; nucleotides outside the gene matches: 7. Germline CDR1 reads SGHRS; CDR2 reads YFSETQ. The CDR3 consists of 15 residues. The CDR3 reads CASSPTSGGAGEQFF. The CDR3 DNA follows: TGCGCCAGCAGCCCAACTAGCGGGGGGGCCGGTGAGCAGTTCTTC.

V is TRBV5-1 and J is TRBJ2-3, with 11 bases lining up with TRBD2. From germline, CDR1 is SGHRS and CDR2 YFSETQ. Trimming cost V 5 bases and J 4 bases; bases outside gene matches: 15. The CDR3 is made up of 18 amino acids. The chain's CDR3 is CASRLTGTSGNVADTQYF. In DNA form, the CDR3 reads TGCGCCAGCAGGTTAACTGGGACTAGCGGTAATGTGGCAGATACGCAGTATTTT.

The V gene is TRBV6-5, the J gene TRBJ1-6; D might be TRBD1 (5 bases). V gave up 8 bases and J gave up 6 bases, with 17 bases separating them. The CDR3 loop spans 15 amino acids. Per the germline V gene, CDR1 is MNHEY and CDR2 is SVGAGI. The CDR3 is CASGGIEIPNSPLHF. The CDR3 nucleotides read TGTGCCAGCGGGGGGATAGAGATTCCTAATTCACCCCTCCACTTT.

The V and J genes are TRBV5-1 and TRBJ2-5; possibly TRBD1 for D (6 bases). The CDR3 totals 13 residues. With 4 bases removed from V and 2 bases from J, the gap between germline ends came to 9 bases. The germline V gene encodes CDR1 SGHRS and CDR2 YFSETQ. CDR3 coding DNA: TGCGCCAGCAGCCCCAGGGGACAAGAGACCCAGTACTTC. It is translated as CASSPRGQETQYF.

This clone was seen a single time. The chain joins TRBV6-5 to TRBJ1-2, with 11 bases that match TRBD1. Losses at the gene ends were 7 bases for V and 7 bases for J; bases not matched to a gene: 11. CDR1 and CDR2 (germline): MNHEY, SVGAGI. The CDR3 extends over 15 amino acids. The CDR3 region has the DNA TGTGCCAGCACAGGACAGGGGGCGTTTTCTGCTGGCTACACCTTC. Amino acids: CASTGQGAFSAGYTF.

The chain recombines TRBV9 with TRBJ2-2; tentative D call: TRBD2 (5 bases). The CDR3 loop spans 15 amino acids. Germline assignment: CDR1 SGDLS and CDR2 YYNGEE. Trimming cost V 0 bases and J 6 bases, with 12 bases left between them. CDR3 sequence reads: CASSVAGMASGELFF. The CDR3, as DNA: TGTGCCAGCAGCGTAGCGGGGATGGCCTCCGGGGAGCTGTTTTTT. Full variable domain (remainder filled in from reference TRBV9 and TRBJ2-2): DSGVTQTPKHLITATGQRVTLRCSPRSGDLSVYWYQQSLDQGLQFLIQYYNGEERAKGNILERFSAQQFPDLHSELNLSSLELGDSALYFCASSVAGMASGELFFGEGSRLTVL.

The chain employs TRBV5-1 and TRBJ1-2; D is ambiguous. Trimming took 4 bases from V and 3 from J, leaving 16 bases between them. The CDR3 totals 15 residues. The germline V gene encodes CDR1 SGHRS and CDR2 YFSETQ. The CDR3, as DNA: TGCGCCAGCAGCCCCCTAGATAGAACGGACTATGGCTACACCTTC. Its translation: CASSPLDRTDYGYTF.

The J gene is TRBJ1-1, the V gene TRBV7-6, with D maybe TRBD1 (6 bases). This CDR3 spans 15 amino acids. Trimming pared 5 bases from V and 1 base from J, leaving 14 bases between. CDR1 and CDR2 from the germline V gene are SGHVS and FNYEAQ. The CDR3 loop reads CASSPTGGRNTEAFF. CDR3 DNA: TGTGCCAGCAGCCCCACCGGGGGGCGGAACACTGAAGCTTTCTTT.

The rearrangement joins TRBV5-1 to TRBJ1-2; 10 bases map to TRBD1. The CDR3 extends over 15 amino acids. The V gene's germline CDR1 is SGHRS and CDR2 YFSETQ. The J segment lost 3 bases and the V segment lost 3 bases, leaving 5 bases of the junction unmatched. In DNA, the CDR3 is TGCGCCAGCAGCTACCGGGACAGGGGCGACTATGGCTACACCTTC. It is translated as CASSYRDRGDYGYTF.

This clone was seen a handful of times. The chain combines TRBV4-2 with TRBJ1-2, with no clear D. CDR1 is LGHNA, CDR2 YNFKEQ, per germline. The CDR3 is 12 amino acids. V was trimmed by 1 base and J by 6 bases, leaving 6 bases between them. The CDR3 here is CASSQGADGYTF. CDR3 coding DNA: TGTGCCAGCAGCCAAGGAGCTGATGGCTACACCTTC.